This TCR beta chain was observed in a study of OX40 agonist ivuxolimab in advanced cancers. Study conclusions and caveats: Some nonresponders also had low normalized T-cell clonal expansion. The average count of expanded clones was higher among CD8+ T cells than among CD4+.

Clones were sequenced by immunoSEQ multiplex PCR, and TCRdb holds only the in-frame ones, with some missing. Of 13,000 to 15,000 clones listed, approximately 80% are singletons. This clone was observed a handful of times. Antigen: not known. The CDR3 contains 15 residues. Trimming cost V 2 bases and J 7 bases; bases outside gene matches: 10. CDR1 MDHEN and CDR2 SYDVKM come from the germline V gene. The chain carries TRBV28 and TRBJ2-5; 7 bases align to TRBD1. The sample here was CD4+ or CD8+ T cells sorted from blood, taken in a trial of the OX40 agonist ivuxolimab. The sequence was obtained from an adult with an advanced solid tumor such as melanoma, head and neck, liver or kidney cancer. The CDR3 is CASSLRQQGFATQYF. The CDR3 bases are TGTGCCAGCAGTTTACGCCAACAGGGGTTCGCGACCCAGTACTTC.